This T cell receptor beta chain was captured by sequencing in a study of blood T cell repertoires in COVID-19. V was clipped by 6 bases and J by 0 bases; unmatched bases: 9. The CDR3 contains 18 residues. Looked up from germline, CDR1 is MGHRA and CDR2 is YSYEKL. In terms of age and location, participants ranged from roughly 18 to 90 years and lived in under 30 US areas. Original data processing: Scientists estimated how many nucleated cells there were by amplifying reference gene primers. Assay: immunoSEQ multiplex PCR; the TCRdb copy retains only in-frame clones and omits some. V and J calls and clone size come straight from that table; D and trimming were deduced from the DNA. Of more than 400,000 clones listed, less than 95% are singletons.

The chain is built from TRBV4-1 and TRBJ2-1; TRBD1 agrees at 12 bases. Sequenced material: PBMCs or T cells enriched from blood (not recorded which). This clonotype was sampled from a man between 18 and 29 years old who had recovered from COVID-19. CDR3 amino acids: CASRPPGQGASSYNEQFF. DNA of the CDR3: TGCGCCAGCAGACCTCCGGGACAGGGGGCTTCCTCCTACAATGAGCAGTTCTTC.